These T cell receptor beta chains were read from a single sample in a study of cytomegalovirus exposure and HLA in healthy donors. Measured with immunoSEQ multiplex PCR; TCRdb has only the in-frame clones, and not every one. This table has about 160,000 clones, around three quarters appearing once. Sequencing used PBMCs. All receptors derive from a man aged 45-60 years in good health and CMV-seropositive. Each CDR3 is given without its conserved first and last residue.

j_gene	len	v_gene	CDR3aa
TRBJ2-5	12	TRBV28	ASSLGSVGETQY
TRBJ2-7	12	TRBV6-5	ASSYSGQGYEQY
TRBJ2-3	14	TRBV9	ASSVAPTGGRDTQY
TRBJ2-1	14	TRBV9	ASSPTVAGGLGEQF
TRBJ1-3	13	TRBV10-2	ASKHGQGNRNTIY
TRBJ2-1	11	TRBV7-2	ASSLGLANEQF
TRBJ1-4	14	TRBV6-9	ASSYSEGAHNEKLF
TRBJ1-4	12	TRBV4-2	ASSHPGESEKLF
TRBJ1-2	11	TRBV7-2	ASSSRQGQAYT
TRBJ2-2	11	TRBV5-1	ASRDQGPGELF
TRBJ2-1	14	TRBV5-1	ASSPRAGQPYNEQF
TRBJ1-1	13	TRBV10-2	ASSERFGRDTEAF
TRBJ1-6	14	TRBV18	ASSPRGEELVAPLH
TRBJ1-1	15	TRBV5-1	ASSLRQGARTGTEAF
TRBJ1-6	14	TRBV5-5	ASSSGRQDRNSPLH
TRBJ2-3	19	TRBV7-6	ASSSNLQHSGGADGTDTQY
TRBJ2-1	13	TRBV5-4	ASSLSGGVYNEQF
TRBJ2-5	13	TRBV2	ASSPLYGTKETQY
TRBJ2-2	12	TRBV25-1	ASSDTGTAGELF
TRBJ1-1	14	TRBV19	ASSIVRRGTNTEAF
TRBJ2-2	10	TRBV6-5	ASSFIAGRVF
TRBJ1-4	10	TRBV19	ASSMLNEKLF
TRBJ2-2	13	TRBV6-6	ASSYEGSIRGELF
TRBJ1-6	15	TRBV2	ASSVGILTGRASPLH
TRBJ1-5	16	TRBV18	ASSPGDRAITSSQPQH
TRBJ2-7	16	TRBV7-9	ASSPSGTSGGHRYEQY
TRBJ2-2	14	TRBV19	ASSIPRTRNTGELF
TRBJ2-7	13	TRBV25-1	ASSEFVGQSYEQY
TRBJ2-5	9	TRBV5-1	ASSTEETQY
TRBJ2-2	13	TRBV7-2	ASSYGQGHTGELF
TRBJ1-2	12	TRBV28	ASSLTGGVSGYT
TRBJ2-1	14	TRBV4-1	ASSQESAGGYNEQF
TRBJ1-3	13	TRBV30	AWSPSAGTHGTIY
TRBJ1-2	15	TRBV10-3	AISAPKKTGTNYGYT
TRBJ2-2	11	TRBV7-9	ASSGDSTGELF
TRBJ1-2	13	TRBV5-5	ASSLARGYNYGYT
TRBJ2-2	15	TRBV4-2	ASSQGARGANTGELF
TRBJ1-3	13	TRBV19	ASSTEGASGNTIY
TRBJ2-5	12	TRBV6-5	ASSTSFGQFAQY
TRBJ2-6	14	TRBV5-1	ASSLDSSSGANVLT
TRBJ1-6	15	TRBV7-2	ASSLVVRMGRPSPLH
TRBJ1-2	12	TRBV9	ASSDRVGGYGYT